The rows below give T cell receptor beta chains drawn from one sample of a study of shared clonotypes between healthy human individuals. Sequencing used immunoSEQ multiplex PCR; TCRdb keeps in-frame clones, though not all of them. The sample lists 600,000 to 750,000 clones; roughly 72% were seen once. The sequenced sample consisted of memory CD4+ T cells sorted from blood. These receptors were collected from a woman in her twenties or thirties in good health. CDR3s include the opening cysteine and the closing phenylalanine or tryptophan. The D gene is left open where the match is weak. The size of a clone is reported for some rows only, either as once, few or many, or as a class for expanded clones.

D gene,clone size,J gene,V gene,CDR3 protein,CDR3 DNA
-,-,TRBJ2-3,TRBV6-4,CASSDQGRVSLVPQYF,TGTGCCAGCAGTGACCAGGGCAGGGTTTCTTTGGTCCCGCAGTATTTT
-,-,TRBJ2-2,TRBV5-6,CASSLQGRDGELFF,TGTGCCAGCAGCTTGCAGGGTCGGGACGGGGAGCTGTTTTTT
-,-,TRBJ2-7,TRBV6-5,CASSPTPSSYEQYF,TGTGCCAGCAGTCCTACCCCGAGCTCCTACGAGCAGTACTTC
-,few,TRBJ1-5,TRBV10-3,CAISDLNQPQHF,TGTGCCATCAGTGACCTTAATCAGCCCCAGCATTTT
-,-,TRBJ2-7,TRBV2,CASRMTTYEQYF,TGTGCCAGCAGGATGACAACCTACGAGCAGTACTTC
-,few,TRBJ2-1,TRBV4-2,CASSQAISSYNEQFF,TGTGCCAGCAGCCAAGCAATCAGCTCCTACAATGAGCAGTTCTTC
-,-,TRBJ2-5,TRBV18,CASSPEGGETQYF,TGTGCCAGCTCACCCGAAGGGGGGGAGACCCAGTACTTC
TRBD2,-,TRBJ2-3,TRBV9,CASSVGPGGDTQYF,TGTGCCAGCAGCGTAGGTCCGGGAGGAGATACGCAGTATTTT
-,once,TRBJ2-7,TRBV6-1,CASNFNRDSYEQYF,TGTGCCAGCAACTTTAACAGAGATTCCTACGAGCAGTACTTC
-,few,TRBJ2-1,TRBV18,CASSPFGDYNEQFF,TGTGCCAGCTCACCATTCGGGGACTACAATGAGCAGTTCTTC
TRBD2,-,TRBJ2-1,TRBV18,CASSRGLAGDEQFF,TGTGCCAGCTCCCGGGGACTAGCGGGGGATGAGCAGTTCTTC
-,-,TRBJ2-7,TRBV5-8,CASSLPGGYSQYEQYF,TGTGCCAGCAGCCTCCCGGGGGGCTACTCGCAATACGAGCAGTACTTC
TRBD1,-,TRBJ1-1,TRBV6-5,CASSRTGSQGGEAFF,TGTGCCAGCAGTCGCACCGGGTCCCAGGGGGGTGAAGCTTTCTTT
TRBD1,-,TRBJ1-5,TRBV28,CASSRTGGFNQPQHF,TGTGCCAGCAGTAGGACAGGGGGCTTCAATCAGCCCCAGCATTTT
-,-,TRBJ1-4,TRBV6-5,CASSYVGGEGGKLFF,TGTGCCAGCAGTTACGTCGGGGGGGAAGGCGGAAAACTGTTTTTT
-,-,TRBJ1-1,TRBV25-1,CASRGYTEAFF,TGTGCCAGCAGAGGGTACACTGAAGCTTTCTTT
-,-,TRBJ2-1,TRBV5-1,CASTLGDYNEQFF,TGCGCCAGCACCCTGGGAGACTACAATGAGCAGTTCTTC
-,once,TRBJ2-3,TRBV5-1,CASSLGIGGSTDTQYF,TGCGCCAGCAGCTTGGGGATCGGGGGCAGCACAGATACGCAGTATTTT
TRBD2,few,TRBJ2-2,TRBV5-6,CASSFRTSGGGELFF,TGTGCCAGCAGCTTTCGGACTAGCGGGGGCGGGGAGCTGTTTTTT
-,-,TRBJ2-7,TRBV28,CASNSPGRSLYEQYF,TGTGCCAGCAACAGCCCGGGCAGGAGCCTCTACGAGCAGTACTTC
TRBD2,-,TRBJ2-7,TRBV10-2,CASSEPSGRPPYEQYF,TGCGCCAGCAGTGAACCCAGCGGGAGGCCTCCCTACGAGCAGTACTTC
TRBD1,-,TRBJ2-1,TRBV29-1,CSGRTGWNEQFF,TGCAGCGGGCGGACAGGGTGGAATGAGCAGTTCTTC
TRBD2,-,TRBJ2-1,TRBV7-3,CASSLAGDNEQFF,TGTGCCAGCTCGCTAGCGGGAGACAATGAGCAGTTCTTC
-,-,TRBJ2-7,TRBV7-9,CASSLGSGVSYEQYF,TGTGCCAGCAGCTTAGGGTCGGGAGTCTCCTACGAGCAGTACTTC
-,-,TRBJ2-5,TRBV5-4,CASSIRGAETQYF,TGTGCCAGCAGCATAAGAGGGGCGGAGACCCAGTACTTC
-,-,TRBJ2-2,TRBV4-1,CASSQPFSPNTGELFF,TGCGCCAGCAGCCAGCCCTTTAGCCCGAACACCGGGGAGCTGTTTTTT
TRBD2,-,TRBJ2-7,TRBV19,CASSILAGNSYEQYF,TGTGCCAGTAGTATTCTAGCGGGAAATTCTTACGAGCAGTACTTC
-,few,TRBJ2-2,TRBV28,CASSLFFGAPNTGELFF,TGTGCCAGCAGTTTATTTTTTGGGGCCCCGAACACCGGGGAGCTGTTTTTT
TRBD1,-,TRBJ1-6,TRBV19,CASSPQDRVNSPLHF,TGTGCCAGTAGCCCGCAGGACAGGGTAAACTCACCCCTCCACTTT
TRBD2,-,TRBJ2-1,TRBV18,CASSGGNEQFF,TGTGCCAGCTCCGGGGGGAATGAGCAGTTCTTC
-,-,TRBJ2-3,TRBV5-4,CASSLAGSTDTQYF,TGTGCCAGCAGCTTGGCCGGCAGCACAGATACGCAGTATTTT
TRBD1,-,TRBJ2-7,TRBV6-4,CASSALTGTASYEQYF,TGTGCCAGCAGTGCCCTCACCGGGACAGCCTCCTACGAGCAGTACTTC
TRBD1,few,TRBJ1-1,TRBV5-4,CASSKGQVDTEAFF,TGTGCCAGCAGCAAGGGACAGGTGGACACTGAAGCTTTCTTT
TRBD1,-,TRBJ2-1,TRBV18,CASSPPRDSYNEQFF,TGTGCCAGCTCACCACCTCGGGACAGCTACAATGAGCAGTTCTTC
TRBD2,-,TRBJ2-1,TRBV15,CATSRDLLGLAAYNEQFF,TGTGCCACCAGCAGAGATCTCTTAGGACTAGCGGCCTACAATGAGCAGTTCTTC
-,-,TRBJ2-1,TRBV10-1,CASSPGYNEQFF,TGCGCCAGCTCCCCCGGGTACAATGAGCAGTTCTTC
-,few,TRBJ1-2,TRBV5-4,CASSLAGNYGYTF,TGTGCCAGCAGCTTGGCAGGAAACTATGGCTACACCTTC
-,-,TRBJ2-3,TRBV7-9,CASSLGSSRYTDTQYF,TGTGCCAGCAGCTTAGGAAGCTCGCGCTATACAGATACGCAGTATTTT
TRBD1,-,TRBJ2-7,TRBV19,CASSIGTGGPYEQYF,TGTGCCAGTAGCATAGGGACAGGGGGACCCTACGAGCAGTACTTC
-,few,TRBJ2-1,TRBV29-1,CSVGDNEQFF,TGCAGCGTCGGGGACAATGAGCAGTTCTTC
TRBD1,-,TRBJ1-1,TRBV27,CASALRMGQTEAFF,TGTGCCAGCGCCCTGAGGATGGGACAGACAGAAGCTTTCTTT
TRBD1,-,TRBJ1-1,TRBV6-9,CASRGQILNTEAFF,TGTGCCAGCAGGGGACAGATATTGAACACTGAAGCTTTCTTT
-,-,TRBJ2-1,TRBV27,CASSLKAGGYNEQFF,TGTGCCAGCAGTTTAAAAGCGGGCGGCTACAATGAGCAGTTCTTC
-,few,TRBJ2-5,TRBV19,CASSASQGEETQYF,TGTGCCAGTAGTGCTTCACAGGGTGAAGAGACCCAGTACTTC
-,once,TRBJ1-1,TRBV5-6,CASTSAPQNTEAFF,TGTGCCAGCACCTCCGCCCCACAGAACACTGAAGCTTTCTTT
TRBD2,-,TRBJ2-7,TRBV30,CAWSKIAGVYEQYF,TGTGCCTGGAGTAAGATAGCGGGAGTATACGAGCAGTACTTC
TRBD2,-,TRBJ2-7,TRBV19,CATRDYSYEQYF,TGTGCCACTCGGGACTACTCCTACGAGCAGTACTTC
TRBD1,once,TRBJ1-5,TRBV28,CASSWDRGLGYSNQPQHF,TGTGCCAGCAGTTGGGACAGGGGATTGGGCTATAGCAATCAGCCCCAGCATTTT
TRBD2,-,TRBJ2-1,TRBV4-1,CASSQEQLAGAFGEQFF,TGCGCCAGCAGCCAAGAGCAACTAGCGGGAGCGTTCGGGGAGCAGTTCTTC
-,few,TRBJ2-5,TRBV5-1,CASSLGPEAQETQYF,TGCGCCAGCAGCTTGGGACCGGAAGCCCAAGAGACCCAGTACTTC
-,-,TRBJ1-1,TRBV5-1,CASRDLGTEAFF,TGCGCCAGCCGGGACTTGGGCACTGAAGCTTTCTTT
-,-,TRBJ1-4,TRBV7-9,CASSPTWEKLFF,TGTGCCAGCAGCCCGACTTGGGAAAAACTGTTTTTT
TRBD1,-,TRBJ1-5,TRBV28,CASSVPRQGSQPQHF,TGTGCCAGCAGTGTACCTCGACAGGGATCTCAGCCCCAGCATTTT
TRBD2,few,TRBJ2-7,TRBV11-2,CASSPLTSGRRAYEQYF,TGTGCCAGCAGCCCATTGACTAGCGGGAGGCGAGCCTACGAGCAGTACTTC
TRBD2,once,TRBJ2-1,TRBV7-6,CASSLGGTSGYSYNEQFF,TGTGCCAGCAGCTTAGGGGGGACTAGCGGGTACTCCTACAATGAGCAGTTCTTC
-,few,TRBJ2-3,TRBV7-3,CASSRASTDTQYF,TGTGCCAGCAGCCGAGCTAGCACAGATACGCAGTATTTT
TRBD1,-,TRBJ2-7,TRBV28,CASSLGLDRGEQYF,TGTGCCAGCAGTTTAGGACTGGACAGGGGTGAGCAGTACTTC
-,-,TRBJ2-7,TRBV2,CASSEDRGYEQYF,TGTGCCAGCAGTGAAGACCGGGGTTACGAGCAGTACTTC
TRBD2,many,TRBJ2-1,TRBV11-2,CASSFRTSGSGNEQFF,TGTGCCAGCAGCTTCCGGACTAGCGGGAGCGGAAATGAGCAGTTCTTC